This TCR beta chain derives from a study of T cells after yellow fever vaccination. Study observations and caveats: Though weaker, the secondary response peaked faster, on day 5 versus 15. Reappearance after the booster was observed for most primary-vaccination clones (more than 95% CD4, about 85% CD8). The CD4 and CD8 compartments had a small share of their clonotypes in common.

Germline assignment: CDR1 LNHDA and CDR2 SQIVND (reference sequence). Trimming pared 1 base from V and 8 bases from J, leaving 9 bases between. The CDR3 spans 13 residues. Making TCR cDNA involved 5'RACE template switching, which added UMIs and a universal primer site. A single record per CDR3 protein comes from TCRdb applying MiXCR to the 5' RACE reads. The sample has about 350,000 distinct CDR3 sequences; approximately 8% are singletons. Of note for this clonotype: Its matching antigen is unknown.

Sequences were derived from PBMCs, sampled about 49 days after the first yellow fever vaccination. The chain is built from TRBV19 and TRBJ2-1; TRBD1 is a possible D gene (6 bases). This clonotype originated in a young man who received the YFV17D yellow fever vaccine. This CDR3 is CASSIAGADEQFF. Here the CDR3 DNA reads TGTGCCAGTAGTATAGCAGGGGCCGATGAGCAGTTCTTC. The full variable domain, in which reference TRBV19 and TRBJ2-1 provide the parts outside the CDR3, is DGGITQSPKYLFRKEGQNVTLSCEQNLNHDAMYWYRQDPGQGLRLIYYSQIVNDFQKGDIAEGYSVSREKKESFPLTVTSAQKNPTAFYLCASSIAGADEQFFGPGTRLTVL.